The following is a T cell receptor beta chain sequence with its context. Its specificity is not known. The data derive from a study of T cell responses to AZD1222 COVID-19 vaccine. Clones were read by immunoSEQ multiplex PCR, and TCRdb kept only the in-frame ones, dropping some. Seen here are 130,000 or so clones, about 89% observed once, and the top ten hold 11%. The CDR3 loop spans 17 amino acids. V dropped 2 bases and J dropped 4; count of bases not matched to a gene: 14. Germline V gives CDR1 SQVTM, CDR2 ANQGSEA. The study, taken as a whole, reports: Only after the peak T cell response were repertoires sampled. Donors were mostly white British, more females; clonal diversity possibly underestimated. The study found Spike-specific TCR breadth and depth rose after two AZD1222 doses.

The chain uses TRBV29-1 and TRBJ2-1, with TRBD2 identical over 7 bases. Sequencing was performed on peripheral blood, taken on day 0 of MenACWY control vaccination. This TCR came from an adult in good health. DNA for the CDR3: TGCAGCGTTGAATTAGGTTTCGGCCTAGCGGATTACAATGAGCAGTTCTTC. The encoded protein is CSVELGFGLADYNEQFF.